This TCR beta chain was recovered during a study of Ad26.COV2.S vaccination and SARS-CoV-2 variants. V was shortened by 6 bases and J by 0 bases, with 8 bases between the two germline ends. The CDR3 has 14 amino acids. Germline lookup yields CDR1 KGHSH and CDR2 LQKENI. Sequencing used immunoSEQ multiplex PCR; TCRdb keeps in-frame clones, though not all of them. Among fewer than 500,000 clones listed, 89% were seen once. Treatment indicated: about 20 received Ad26.COV2.S at low or high dose, single or two shots; about 5 received placebo; per-sample allocation not given. Vaccine and placebo recipients were sampled on day 63 after the first injection. The administered vaccine (an Ad26 vector) expressed Wuhan-strain SARS-CoV-2 spike.

The specimen comprised peripheral blood, sampled in a trial of Ad26.COV2.S vaccine versus placebo. This receptor was identified in a person between 18 and 65 years old who received the Ad26.COV2.S COVID-19 vaccine or a placebo. The gene calls are TRBV18 and TRBJ2-2; D is unresolved. In nucleotides, the CDR3 is TGTGCCAGCTCCCCTGTCACGAACACCGGGGAGCTGTTTTTT. This codes for CASSPVTNTGELFF.